The source of this T cell receptor beta chain is a study of CD8 T cells in Susac syndrome. High-throughput TCR beta sequencing covered peripheral CD8+ and CD4+ T cells. TEMRA cells were enriched by FACS, and CD4+ and CD8+ T cells were negatively isolated. With respect to this clonotype: Its target is not known.

Reverse transcription of about 0.5 to 1 ug RNA was carried out with random hexamers. The method of amplification for TCR beta CDR3 was immunoSEQ multiplex PCR, covering 54 Vbeta and 13 Jbeta. One entry per CDR3 protein results from TCRdb running MiXCR on the immunoSEQ multiplex PCR reads. The sample shows 250,000 to 300,000 distinct CDR3 sequences, over 75% of them seen only once. Study-wide results and caveats: That the number of individuals in its TCR sequencing and HLA analysis was relatively small was acknowledged by the study.

Sequencing input: CD8+ T cells from PBMCs. This receptor was obtained from a human donor with multiple sclerosis.

CDR3 nucleotide sequence: TGTGCCAGCAGTCCAGAACAGTCATACGGGACTAGCGTTTACAATGAGCAGTTCTTC. This translates into CASSPEQSYGTSVYNEQFF. The chain recombines TRBV12-3 or TRBV12-4 with TRBJ2-1; 10 nucleotides match TRBD2. The V gene end was trimmed by 5 bases and the J gene end by 4 bases; junction bases not matched to a gene: 17. This CDR3 contains 19 residues.